The 24 T cell receptor beta chains given below trace back to one sample, sequenced in a study of T cell responses to AZD1222 COVID-19 vaccine. Assay used: immunoSEQ multiplex PCR; TCRdb lists only in-frame clones, some missing. The sample lists 100,000 to 120,000 clones, 80% to 95% seen once, with about 2.5% in the top ten. Sequences were derived from peripheral blood, sampled 28 days after the second AZD1222 dose. The receptor set was obtained from an adult who received the AZD1222 COVID-19 vaccine.

The rearrangement joins TRBV7-9 to TRBJ2-1; the D gene is possibly TRBD1 (5 bases). V was trimmed by 1 base and J by 6 bases, leaving 7 bases between them. Germline lookup yields CDR1 SEHNR and CDR2 FQNEAQ (reference sequence). CDR3 size: 13 residues. The DNA for the CDR3 is TGTGCCAGCAGCTTAGGACAGAGCAATGAGCAGTTCTTC. Protein: CASSLGQSNEQFF.

The V gene is TRBV5-1, the J gene TRBJ2-6; perhaps TRBD1 as D (6 bases). The germline gives CDR1 SGHRS, CDR2 YFSETQ. This CDR3 is built from 16 residues. The V end lost 4 bases, the J end lost 2 bases, and 13 bases lay between the germline ends. The CDR3 nucleotides read TGCGCCAGCAGCCGCGAAGGGACACCTGGGGCCAACGTCCTGACTTTC. It specifies CASSREGTPGANVLTF.

This clone was observed a handful of times. The genes are TRBV5-1 and TRBJ1-4, with 7 bases fitting TRBD1. Germline V gives CDR1 SGHRS, CDR2 YFSETQ. This CDR3 has 14 amino acids. V lost 0 bases, J lost 10 bases, and 6 bases stayed unmatched. CDR3 residues: CASSLEGGTLKLFF. The DNA for the CDR3 is TGCGCCAGCAGCTTGGAAGGGGGCACATTAAAACTGTTTTTT.

The V and J genes are TRBV9 and TRBJ2-5; the D gene is possibly TRBD2 (5 bases). Germline CDR1 reads SGDLS; CDR2 reads YYNGEE. The CDR3 runs to 15 residues. The ends were cut back, 1 base at V and 5 bases at J, with 15 bases in the middle. CDR3 nucleotides: TGTGCCAGCAGCGTATGGCAAGGAGGTGGGGAGACCCAGTACTTC. Translating gives CASSVWQGGGETQYF.

The genes are TRBV7-9 and TRBJ2-7, with TRBD2 matching 11 bases. CDR1 is SEHNR, CDR2 FQNEAQ, per germline (reference sequence). J gave up 11 bases and V 2 bases, and 8 bases lay outside the gene matches. The CDR3 totals 14 residues. In DNA, the CDR3 is TGTGCCAGCAGCTTATCGCTAGCGGGGGGCCGGGAGTACTTC. It is translated as CASSLSLAGGREYF.

The rearrangement uses TRBV4-2 and TRBJ1-1, with 7 bases fitting TRBD1. Germline CDR1 and CDR2: LGHNA and YNFKEQ. Germline trimming cut 4 bases from V and 1 base from J; bases unmatched to any gene: 3. The CDR3 extends over 14 amino acids. This CDR3 is CASSPGQWNTEAFF. In DNA form, the CDR3 reads TGTGCCAGCAGCCCGGGACAGTGGAACACTGAAGCTTTCTTT.

The rearrangement uses TRBV10-3 and TRBJ1-3; D may be TRBD1 (5 bases). Germline lookup yields CDR1 ENHRY and CDR2 SYGVKD. The CDR3 covers 16 residues. Trimming left V 4 bases short and J 0 bases short, with 13 bases between. CDR3 nucleotide sequence: TGTGCCATCAGTGGCGGGACGGCCAGCTCTGGAAACACCATATATTTT. This codes for CAISGGTASSGNTIYF.

CDR3 sequence reads: CASSLAQASETQYF. For the CDR3, the DNA is TGTGCCAGCAGCTTAGCCCAGGCAAGTGAGACCCAGTACTTC. The chain recombines TRBV7-9 with TRBJ2-5; no definite D call. Germline values: CDR1 SEHNR, CDR2 FQNEAQ (reference sequence). This CDR3 is built from 14 residues. Between the trimmed V and J ends, which lost 0 bases and 5 bases, there was a span of 10 bases.

The chain has TRBV7-9 and TRBJ1-2, with 7 bases fitting TRBD1. Per germline, CDR1 SEHNR and CDR2 FQNEAQ (reference sequence). This CDR3 is built from 13 residues. Germline trimming cut 5 bases from V and 8 bases from J; bases unmatched to any gene: 8. The CDR3 DNA follows: TGTGCCAGCAGCCGCGAAAGGGGACAGGGCTACACCTTC. Its translation is CASSRERGQGYTF.

This clone appeared once. The gene calls are TRBV29-1 and TRBJ1-2; TRBD1 aligns across 9 bases. Germline CDR1 is SQVTM and CDR2 is ANQGSEA. The CDR3 loop spans 14 amino acids. J lost 6 bases, V lost 8 bases, and 13 bases had no gene match. The CDR3 region is CSSLRQGEADGYTF. CDR3 sequence (DNA): TGCAGCTCCCTAAGACAGGGGGAAGCGGATGGCTACACCTTC.

The chain carries TRBV7-8 and TRBJ1-1; no clear D. This CDR3 is 13 amino acids long. Germline V gene sequence: CDR1 SGHVS, CDR2 FQNEAQ. The V gene lost 6 bases and the J gene lost 0 bases, with 8 bases spanning the gap. The DNA for the CDR3 is TGTGCCAGCAGTCCGGGGATGAACACTGAAGCTTTCTTT. It is translated as CASSPGMNTEAFF.

This chain joins TRBV29-1 and TRBJ1-1, with no clear D. CDR3 length equals 12 residues. Trimming took off 8 bases at V and 3 bases at J, with 13 bases between the two ends. Germline V gene sequence: CDR1 SQVTM, CDR2 ANQGSEA. In DNA, the CDR3 is TGCAGCCTGTCGCCGGTCGACACTGAAGCTTTCTTT. Amino acid sequence: CSLSPVDTEAFF.

This clone turned up a few times. The chain has TRBV4-2 and TRBJ1-5; tentatively, D is TRBD1 (5 bases). Per germline, CDR1 LGHNA and CDR2 YNFKEQ. Trimming took off 0 bases at V and 10 bases at J, with 22 bases between the two ends. This CDR3 contains 17 residues. In DNA, the CDR3 is TGTGCCAGCAGCCAAGATCGGGGGGTGGCGTCCCTAGGCCCCCAGCATTTT. Protein product: CASSQDRGVASLGPQHF.

The genes are TRBV19 and TRBJ2-2, with D perhaps given as TRBD1 or TRBD2 (7 bases each). CDR1 LNHDA and CDR2 SQIVND come from the germline V gene (reference sequence). The germline V and J ends were trimmed by 6 bases and 4 bases, with 15 bases remaining between them. This CDR3 contains 15 residues. The CDR3 loop reads CASRPQGGSTGELFF. The CDR3 DNA reads TGTGCCAGTAGGCCGCAGGGGGGGAGCACCGGGGAGCTGTTTTTT.

The rearrangement joins TRBV4-1 to TRBJ2-3; D gene ambiguous. Per the germline V gene, CDR1 is MGHRA and CDR2 is YSYEKL. V was clipped by 0 bases and J by 4 bases, with 17 bases between them. The CDR3 consists of 17 residues. This CDR3 is CASSQDGPVGSADTQYF. DNA of the CDR3: TGCGCCAGCAGCCAAGATGGGCCGGTCGGGTCTGCAGATACGCAGTATTTT.

The gene calls are TRBV6-5 and TRBJ2-7; 13 positions match TRBD2. Germline CDR1 MNHEY, CDR2 SVGAGI. The CDR3 totals 14 residues. The J segment lost 5 bases and the V segment lost 7 bases, leaving 5 bases of the junction unmatched. This CDR3 reads CASTWTSGGHEQYF. CDR3 in DNA: TGTGCCAGCACCTGGACTAGCGGGGGTCACGAGCAGTACTTC.

This chain joins TRBV6-5 and TRBJ1-6; TRBD1 might be the D (6 bases). The germline V gene encodes CDR1 MNHEY and CDR2 SVGAGI. This CDR3 has 14 amino acids. V was pared by 10 bases and J by 1 base, with 11 bases between. The CDR3 DNA sequence: TGTGCCACCGGGGGCAGATCCTATAATTCACCCCTCCACTTT. This encodes CATGGRSYNSPLHF.

The chain is built from TRBV4-3 and TRBJ2-3, with D possibly being TRBD2 (6 bases). The germline CDR1 and CDR2 sequences are LGHNA and YSLEER. V was clipped by 1 base and J by 4 bases, with 9 bases between them. This CDR3 spans 14 amino acids. The CDR3 bases are TGCGCCAGCAGCCAAGTATCGGGAGCAGATACGCAGTATTTT. Translated: CASSQVSGADTQYF.

CDR3 DNA: TGTGCCAGCAGCCCCATTGGCGGCCATACGCAGTATTTT. Protein sequence: CASSPIGGHTQYF. V usage is TRBV3-1 (or the pseudogene TRBV3-2) and J usage is TRBJ2-3; D uncertain. Germline V CDR1 and CDR2: LGHDT, YNNKEL (reference sequence). CDR3 size: 13 residues. Trimming left V 4 bases short and J 7 bases short, with 12 bases between.

V and J are TRBV6-5 and TRBJ2-1; TRBD1 matches at 7 bases. V trimming: 2 bases; J trimming: 7 bases; junction bases outside the gene matches: 2. Germline V gene sequence: CDR1 MNHEY, CDR2 SVGAGI. This CDR3 has 13 amino acids. CDR3 nucleotide sequence: TGTGCCAGCAGTTACATACAGGGGAATGAGCAGTTCTTC. Translating gives CASSYIQGNEQFF.

The chain couples TRBV3-1 (or the pseudogene TRBV3-2) to TRBJ1-1; D remains ambiguous. V lost 1 base and J lost 1, with 4 bases in between. CDR1 is LGHDT, CDR2 YNNKEL, per germline (reference sequence). The CDR3 runs to 13 residues. The CDR3 is CASSQVRNTEAFF. The CDR3 nucleotides read TGTGCCAGCAGCCAAGTCCGGAACACTGAAGCTTTCTTT.

J is TRBJ1-3 and V is TRBV7-9; 7 nucleotides match TRBD1. The length of the CDR3 is 16 residues. Unmatched junction bases numbered 8, after V lost 4 bases and J lost 2 bases. CDR1 SEHNR and CDR2 FQNEAQ come from the germline V gene (reference sequence). The CDR3 loop reads CASSWEGGHAGNTIYF. The CDR3 region has the DNA TGTGCCAGCAGCTGGGAAGGGGGCCACGCTGGAAACACCATATATTTT.

This rearrangement joins TRBV19 to TRBJ2-7, with no clear D. Germline V gene lookup returns CDR1 LNHDA and CDR2 SQIVND (reference sequence). The CDR3 runs to 15 residues. The germline V and J ends were trimmed by 1 base and 3 bases, with 13 bases remaining between them. The CDR3 nucleotides read TGTGCCAGTAGTATAGCTGGGGTCAGCGACTACGAGCAGTACTTC. It translates to CASSIAGVSDYEQYF.

The chain uses TRBV2 and TRBJ2-5, with 12 positions matching TRBD2. Germline CDR1 SNHLY, CDR2 FYNNEI. J gave up 5 bases and V 0 bases, and 4 bases lay outside the gene matches. The CDR3 contains 16 residues. The CDR3: CASSEAASGGVETQYF. As DNA, the CDR3 is TGTGCCAGCAGTGAAGCGGCTAGCGGGGGGGTGGAGACCCAGTACTTC.